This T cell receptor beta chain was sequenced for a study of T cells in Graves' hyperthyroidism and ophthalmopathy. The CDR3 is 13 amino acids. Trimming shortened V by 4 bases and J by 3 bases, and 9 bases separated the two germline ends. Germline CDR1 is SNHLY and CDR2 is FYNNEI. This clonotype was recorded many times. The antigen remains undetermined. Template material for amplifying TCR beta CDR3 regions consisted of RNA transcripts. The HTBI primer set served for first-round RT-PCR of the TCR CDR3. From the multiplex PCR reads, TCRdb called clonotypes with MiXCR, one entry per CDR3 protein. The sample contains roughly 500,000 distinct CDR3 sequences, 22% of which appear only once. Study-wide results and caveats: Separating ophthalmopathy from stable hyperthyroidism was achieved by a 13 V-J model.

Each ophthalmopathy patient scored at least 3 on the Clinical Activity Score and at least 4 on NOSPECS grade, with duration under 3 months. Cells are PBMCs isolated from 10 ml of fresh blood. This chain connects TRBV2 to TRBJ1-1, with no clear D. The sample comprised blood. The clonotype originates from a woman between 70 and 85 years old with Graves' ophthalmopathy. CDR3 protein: CASSVESYTEAFF. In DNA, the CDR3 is TGTGCCAGCAGTGTGGAAAGTTACACTGAAGCTTTCTTT.